This T cell receptor (beta chain) was sequenced during a study of blood T cell repertoires in COVID-19. At the level of the study: Acute and convalescent COVID-19 specimens originated in the United States, Italy and Spain. PBMCs, B-cell-depleted T cells, or T cells were the source of the cDNA or gDNA that made up the material.

Deletions cut 1 base from V and 4 bases from J, with 2 bases between. This CDR3 is 11 amino acids long. Germline V gives CDR1 LNHNV, CDR2 YYDKDF (reference sequence). Sequenced by immunoSEQ multiplex PCR; TCRdb stores in-frame clones only, minus some. This sample has roughly 250,000 clones, with 88% found just once. This TCR derives from a woman aged 25 to 39 with acute or convalescent COVID-19. The sequencing input was peripheral blood. The chain uses TRBV15 and TRBJ2-7; D unclear. The CDR3 nucleotides are TGTGCCACCAGCAGAGCTTACGAGCAGTACTTC. Residues: CATSRAYEQYF. Combining the CDR3 with reference TRBV15 and TRBJ2-7 gives the whole variable domain DAMVIQNPRYQVTQFGKPVTLSCSQTLNHNVMYWYQQKSSQAPKLLFHYYDKDFNNEADTPDNFQSRRPNTSFCFLDIRSPGLGDTAMYLCATSRAYEQYFGPGTRLTVT.